This T cell receptor (beta chain) emerged from a study of T cells in Graves' hyperthyroidism and ophthalmopathy. V lost 0 bases to trimming and J lost 7 bases; unmatched junction nucleotides: 5. Per the germline V gene, CDR1 is MNHEY and CDR2 is SVGEGT. The CDR3 loop spans 15 amino acids. The table lists this clonotype with many counts. It was considered stable Graves' hyperthyroidism when ophthalmopathy did not progress within 18 months. Among the patients, aged 18 to 65, hyperthyroidism was newly diagnosed and had lasted under 2 months. The diagnoses drew upon clinical symptoms, serum thyroxine and TRAb, thyroid ultrasound and orbital computed tomography. Fresh peripheral blood, roughly 10 ml, was the source of the PBMCs. Authors of the study amplified TCR beta CDR3 regions from RNA transcripts. HTBI primers were employed in a first-round RT-PCR of the TCR CDR3. TCRdb called the multiplex PCR reads again in MiXCR, with one record for every CDR3 protein. Of roughly 200,000 distinct CDR3 sequences in the sample, roughly 18% were seen once.

The source of this sequence is a middle-aged man with Graves' hyperthyroidism. The chain combines TRBV6-2 or TRBV6-3 with TRBJ1-5; 8 bases map to TRBD1. The sequenced sample was blood. The CDR3 nucleotides read TGTGCCAGCAGTTACTCTTCAGGGGGCCTCCAGCCCCAGCATTTT. This translates into CASSYSSGGLQPQHF.